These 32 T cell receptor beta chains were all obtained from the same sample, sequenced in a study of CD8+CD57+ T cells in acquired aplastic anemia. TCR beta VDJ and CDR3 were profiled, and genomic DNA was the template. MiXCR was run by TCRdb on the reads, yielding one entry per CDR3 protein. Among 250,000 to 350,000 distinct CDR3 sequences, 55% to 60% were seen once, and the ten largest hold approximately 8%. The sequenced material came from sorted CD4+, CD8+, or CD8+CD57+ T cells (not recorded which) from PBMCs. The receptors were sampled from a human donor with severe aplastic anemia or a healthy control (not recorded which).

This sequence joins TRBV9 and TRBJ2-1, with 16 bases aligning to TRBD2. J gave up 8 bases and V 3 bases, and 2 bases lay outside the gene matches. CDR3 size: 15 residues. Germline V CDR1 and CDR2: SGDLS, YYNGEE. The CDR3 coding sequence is TGTGCCAGCAGCGAGGGGACTAGCGGGGGGGATGAGCAGTTCTTC. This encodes CASSEGTSGGDEQFF.

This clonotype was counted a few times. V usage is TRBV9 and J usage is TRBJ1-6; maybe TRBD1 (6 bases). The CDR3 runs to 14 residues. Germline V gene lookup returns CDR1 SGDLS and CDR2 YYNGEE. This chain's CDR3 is CARQGSSYNSPLHF. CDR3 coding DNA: TGTGCTAGGCAGGGGAGCTCCTATAATTCACCCCTCCACTTT. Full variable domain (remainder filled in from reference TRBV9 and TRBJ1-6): DSGVTQTPKHLITATGQRVTLRCSPRSGDLSVYWYQQSLDQGLQFLIQYYNGEERAKGNILERFSAQQFPDLHSELNLSSLELGDSALYFCARQGSSYNSPLHFGNGTRLTVT.

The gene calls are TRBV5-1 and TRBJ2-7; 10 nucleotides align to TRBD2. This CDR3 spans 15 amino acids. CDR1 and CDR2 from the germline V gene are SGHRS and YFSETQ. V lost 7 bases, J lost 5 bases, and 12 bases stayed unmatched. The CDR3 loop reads CASEGQSGGEHEQYF. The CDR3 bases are TGCGCCAGCGAGGGGCAGAGCGGGGGGGAGCACGAGCAGTACTTC.

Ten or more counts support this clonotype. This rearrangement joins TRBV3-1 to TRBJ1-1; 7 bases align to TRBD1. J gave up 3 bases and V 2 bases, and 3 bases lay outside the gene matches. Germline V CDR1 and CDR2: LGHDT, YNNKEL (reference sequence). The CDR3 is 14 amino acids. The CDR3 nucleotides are TGTGCCAGCAGCCAATCGGGACAGTACACTGAAGCTTTCTTT. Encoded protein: CASSQSGQYTEAFF. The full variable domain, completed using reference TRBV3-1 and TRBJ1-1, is DTAVSQTPKYLVTQMGNDKSIKCEQNLGHDTMYWYKQDSKKFLKIMFSYNNKELIINETVPNRFSPKSPDKAHLNLHINSLELGDSAVYFCASSQSGQYTEAFFGQGTRLTVV.

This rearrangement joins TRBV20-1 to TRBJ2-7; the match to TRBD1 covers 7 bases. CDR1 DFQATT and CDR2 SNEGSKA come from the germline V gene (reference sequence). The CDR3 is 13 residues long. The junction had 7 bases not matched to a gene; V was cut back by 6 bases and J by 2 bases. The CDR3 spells CSAHQGVPYEQYF. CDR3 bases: TGCAGTGCCCATCAGGGGGTACCCTACGAGCAGTACTTC.

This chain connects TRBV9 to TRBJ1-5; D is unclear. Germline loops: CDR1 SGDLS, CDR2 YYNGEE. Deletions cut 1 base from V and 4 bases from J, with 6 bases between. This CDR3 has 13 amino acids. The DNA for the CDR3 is TGTGCCAGCAGCGTATCCGTTAATCAGCCCCAGCATTTT. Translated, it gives CASSVSVNQPQHF.

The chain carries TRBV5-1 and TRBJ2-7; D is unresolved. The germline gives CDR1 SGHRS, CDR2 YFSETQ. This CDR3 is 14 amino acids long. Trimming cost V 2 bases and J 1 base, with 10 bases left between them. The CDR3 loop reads CASSFGRTSYEQYF. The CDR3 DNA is TGCGCCAGCAGCTTCGGACGCACTTCCTACGAGCAGTACTTC.

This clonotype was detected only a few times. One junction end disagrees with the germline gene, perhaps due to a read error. The CDR3 loop is CAISEPRKRERTRNEQFF. Written as DNA, the CDR3 is TGTGCCATCAGTGAGCCCCGAAAGCGGGAGAGGACACGGAATGAGCAGTTCTTC. This chain links TRBV6-6 with TRBJ2-1, with 8 positions matching TRBD2. The CDR3 consists of 18 residues. Germline lookup yields CDR1 MNHNY and CDR2 SVGAGI (reference sequence).

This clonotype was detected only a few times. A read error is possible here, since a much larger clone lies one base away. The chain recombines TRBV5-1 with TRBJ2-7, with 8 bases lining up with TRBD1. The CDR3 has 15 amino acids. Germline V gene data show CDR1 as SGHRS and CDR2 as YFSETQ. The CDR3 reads CASGLDGRGRGEQYF. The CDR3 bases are TGCGCCAGCGGCTTGGACGGCAGGGGGCGAGGGGAGCAGTACTTC. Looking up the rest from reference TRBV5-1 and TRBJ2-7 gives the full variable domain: KAGVTQTPRYLIKTRGQQVTLSCSPISGHRSVSWYQQTPGQGLQFLFEYFSETQRNKGNFPGRFSGRQFSNSRSEMNVSTLELGDSALYLCASGLDGRGRGEQYFGPGTRLTVT.

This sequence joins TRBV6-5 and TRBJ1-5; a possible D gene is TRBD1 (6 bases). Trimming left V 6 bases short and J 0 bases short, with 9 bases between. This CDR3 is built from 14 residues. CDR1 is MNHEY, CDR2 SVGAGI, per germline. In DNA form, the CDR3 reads TGTGCCAGCAGGACACAGGGTAGCAATCAGCCCCAGCATTTT. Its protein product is CASRTQGSNQPQHF.

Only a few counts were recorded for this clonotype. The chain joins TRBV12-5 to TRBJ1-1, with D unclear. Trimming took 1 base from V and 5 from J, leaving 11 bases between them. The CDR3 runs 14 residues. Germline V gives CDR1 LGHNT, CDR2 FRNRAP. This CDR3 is CASGLAPCGTEAFF. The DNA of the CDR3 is TGTGCTAGTGGTTTGGCCCCCTGTGGAACTGAAGCTTTCTTT.

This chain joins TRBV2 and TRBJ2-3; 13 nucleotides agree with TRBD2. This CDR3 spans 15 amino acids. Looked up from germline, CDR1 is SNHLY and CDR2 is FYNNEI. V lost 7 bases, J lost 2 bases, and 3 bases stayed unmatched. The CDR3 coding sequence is TGTGCCAGCACACTAGCGGGGGGGGTCACAGATACGCAGTATTTT. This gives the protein CASTLAGGVTDTQYF.

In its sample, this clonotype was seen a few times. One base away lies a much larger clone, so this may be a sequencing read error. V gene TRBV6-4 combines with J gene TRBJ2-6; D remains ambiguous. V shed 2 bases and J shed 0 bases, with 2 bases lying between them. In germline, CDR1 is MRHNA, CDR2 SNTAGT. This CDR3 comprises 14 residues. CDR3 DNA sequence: TGTGCCAGCAGTGACAACTCTGGGGCCAACGTCCTGACTTTC. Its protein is CASSDNSGANVLTF.

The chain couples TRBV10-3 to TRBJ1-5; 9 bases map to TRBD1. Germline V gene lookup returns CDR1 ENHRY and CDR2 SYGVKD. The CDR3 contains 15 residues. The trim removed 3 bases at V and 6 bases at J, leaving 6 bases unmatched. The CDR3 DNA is TGTGCCATCAGTGAACCGGGACAGGGCACTCAGCCCCAGCATTTT. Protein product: CAISEPGQGTQPQHF.

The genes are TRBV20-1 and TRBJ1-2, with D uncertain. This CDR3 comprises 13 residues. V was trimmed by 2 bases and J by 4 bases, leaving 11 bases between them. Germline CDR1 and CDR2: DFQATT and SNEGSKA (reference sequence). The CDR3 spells CSARWALTYGYTF. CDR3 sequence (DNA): TGCAGTGCTAGATGGGCCCTGACCTATGGCTACACCTTC.

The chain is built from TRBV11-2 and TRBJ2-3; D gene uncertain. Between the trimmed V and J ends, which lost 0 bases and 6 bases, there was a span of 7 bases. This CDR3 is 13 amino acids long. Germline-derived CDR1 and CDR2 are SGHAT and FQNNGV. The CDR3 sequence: CASSLDRSDTQYF. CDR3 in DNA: TGTGCCAGCAGCTTAGATCGGTCCGATACGCAGTATTTT.

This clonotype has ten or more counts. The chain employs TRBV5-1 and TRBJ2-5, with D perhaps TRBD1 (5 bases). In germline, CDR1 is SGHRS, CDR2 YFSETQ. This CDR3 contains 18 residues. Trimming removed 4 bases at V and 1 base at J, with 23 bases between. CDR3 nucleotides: TGCGCCAGCAGCCTGGGGCCGGCTGGCGTTATTGGCCAAGAGACCCAGTACTTC. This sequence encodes CASSLGPAGVIGQETQYF. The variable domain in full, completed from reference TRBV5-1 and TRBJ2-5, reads KAGVTQTPRYLIKTRGQQVTLSCSPISGHRSVSWYQQTPGQGLQFLFEYFSETQRNKGNFPGRFSGRQFSNSRSEMNVSTLELGDSALYLCASSLGPAGVIGQETQYFGPGTRLLVL.

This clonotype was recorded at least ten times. This chain's CDR3 is CASSLLFGRTDLPELFF. For the CDR3, the DNA is TGTGCCAGCAGCTTATTGTTCGGTCGGACGGACCTACCGGAGCTGTTTTTT. The J gene is TRBJ2-2, the V gene TRBV7-2; D is uncertain. Trimming removed 2 bases from V and 10 bases from J, with 23 bases in between. CDR3 length equals 17 residues. Germline V gene sequence: CDR1 SGHTA, CDR2 FQGNSA.

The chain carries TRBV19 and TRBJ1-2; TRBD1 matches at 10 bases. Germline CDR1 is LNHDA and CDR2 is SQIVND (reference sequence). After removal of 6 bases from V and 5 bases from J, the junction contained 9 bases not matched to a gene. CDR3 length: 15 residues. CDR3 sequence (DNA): TGTGCCAGTAGGTCCGGGACAGGGGCGCTTTATGGCTACACCTTC. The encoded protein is CASRSGTGALYGYTF.

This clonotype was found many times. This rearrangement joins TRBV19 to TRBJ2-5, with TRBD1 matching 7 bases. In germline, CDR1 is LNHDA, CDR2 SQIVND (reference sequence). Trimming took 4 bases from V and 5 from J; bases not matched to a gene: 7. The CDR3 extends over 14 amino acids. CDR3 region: CASSSTGVSETQYF. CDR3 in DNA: TGTGCCAGTAGTAGTACAGGGGTGAGCGAGACCCAGTACTTC.

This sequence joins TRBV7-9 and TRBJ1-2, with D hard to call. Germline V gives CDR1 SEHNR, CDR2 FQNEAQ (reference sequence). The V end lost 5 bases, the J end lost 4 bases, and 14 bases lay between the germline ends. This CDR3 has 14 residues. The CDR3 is CASSIRGDSYGYTF. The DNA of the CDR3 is TGTGCCAGCAGCATACGTGGGGATTCCTATGGCTACACCTTC.

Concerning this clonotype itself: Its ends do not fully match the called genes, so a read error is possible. CDR3 in amino acids: CAGSSLVLGQGAADTQYF. As DNA, the CDR3 is TGTGCCGGCTCATCCCTGGTGTTGGGACAGGGGGCGGCAGATACGCAGTATTTT. The rearrangement uses TRBV18 and TRBJ2-3; 12 nucleotides agree with TRBD1. This CDR3 region has 18 residues. Germline CDR1 KGHSH, CDR2 LQKENI.

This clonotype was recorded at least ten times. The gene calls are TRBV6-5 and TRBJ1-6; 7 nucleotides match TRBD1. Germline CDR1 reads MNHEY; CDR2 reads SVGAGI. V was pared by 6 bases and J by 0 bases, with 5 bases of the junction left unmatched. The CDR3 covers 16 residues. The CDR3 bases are TGTGCCAGCAGACTCCGGGACAGCTCCTATAATTCACCCCTCCACTTT. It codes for CASRLRDSSYNSPLHF.

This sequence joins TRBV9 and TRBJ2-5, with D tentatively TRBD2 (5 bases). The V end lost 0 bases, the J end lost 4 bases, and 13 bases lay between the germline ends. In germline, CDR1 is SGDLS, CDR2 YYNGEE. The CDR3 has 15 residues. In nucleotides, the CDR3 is TGTGCCAGCAGCGTAGCCGTGGCGGGCGGAGAGACCCAGTACTTC. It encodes CASSVAVAGGETQYF.

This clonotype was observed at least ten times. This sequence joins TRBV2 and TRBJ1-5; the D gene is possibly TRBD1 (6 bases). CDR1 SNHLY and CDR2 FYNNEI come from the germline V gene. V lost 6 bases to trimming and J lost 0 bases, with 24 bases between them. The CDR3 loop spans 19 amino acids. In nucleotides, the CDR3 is TGTGCCAGCAGCCTTAAGAGGGGGACGGCGAGCTATAGCAATCAGCCCCAGCATTTT. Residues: CASSLKRGTASYSNQPQHF.

CDR3 in DNA: TGTGCCAGTGGAAACACATGGGGGGAGGAAGAGACCCAGTACTTC. Residues: CASGNTWGEEETQYF. The J gene is TRBJ2-5, the V gene TRBV19; a possible D gene is TRBD2 (6 bases). With 8 bases removed from V and 3 bases from J, the gap between germline ends came to 19 bases. Germline loops: CDR1 LNHDA, CDR2 SQIVND (reference sequence). The CDR3 has 15 amino acids.

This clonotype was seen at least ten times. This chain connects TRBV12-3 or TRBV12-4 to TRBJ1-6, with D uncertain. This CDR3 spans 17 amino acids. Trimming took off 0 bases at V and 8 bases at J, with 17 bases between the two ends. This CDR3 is CASSLAFSGGRDSPLHF. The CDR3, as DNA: TGTGCCAGCAGTTTAGCGTTCTCGGGAGGGCGGGATTCACCCCTCCACTTT.

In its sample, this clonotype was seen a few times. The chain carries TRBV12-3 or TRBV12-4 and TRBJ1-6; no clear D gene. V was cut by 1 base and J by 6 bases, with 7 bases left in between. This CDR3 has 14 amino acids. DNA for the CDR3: TGTGCCAGCAGTTTAGGGGGTGGTAATTCACCCCTCCACTTT. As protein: CASSLGGGNSPLHF.

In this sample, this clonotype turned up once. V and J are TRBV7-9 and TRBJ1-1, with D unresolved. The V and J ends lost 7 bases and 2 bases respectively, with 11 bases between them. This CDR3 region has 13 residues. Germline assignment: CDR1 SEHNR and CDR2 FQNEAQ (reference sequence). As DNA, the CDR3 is TGTGCCAGCACTGTCAGCTTAAACACTGAAGCTTTCTTT. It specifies CASTVSLNTEAFF.

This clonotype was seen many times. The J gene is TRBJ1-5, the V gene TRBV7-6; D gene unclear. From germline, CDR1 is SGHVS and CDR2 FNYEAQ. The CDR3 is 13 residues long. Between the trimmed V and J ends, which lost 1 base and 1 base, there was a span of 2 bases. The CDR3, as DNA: TGTGCCAGCAGCTTAGACAGCAATCAGCCCCAGCATTTT. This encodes CASSLDSNQPQHF.

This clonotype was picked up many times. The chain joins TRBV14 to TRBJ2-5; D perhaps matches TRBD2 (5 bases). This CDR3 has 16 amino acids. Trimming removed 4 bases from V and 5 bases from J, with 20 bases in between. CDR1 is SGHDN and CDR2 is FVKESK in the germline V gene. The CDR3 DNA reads TGTGCCAGCAGCCGCCTCGGGCGAGGGCTTCGGGAGACCCAGTACTTC. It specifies CASSRLGRGLRETQYF.

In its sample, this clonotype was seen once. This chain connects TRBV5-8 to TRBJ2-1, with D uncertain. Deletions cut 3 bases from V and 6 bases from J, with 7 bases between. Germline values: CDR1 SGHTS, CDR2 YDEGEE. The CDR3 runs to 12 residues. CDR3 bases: TGTGCCAGCAGCTGGGTGCGCAATGAGCAGTTCTTC. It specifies CASSWVRNEQFF.